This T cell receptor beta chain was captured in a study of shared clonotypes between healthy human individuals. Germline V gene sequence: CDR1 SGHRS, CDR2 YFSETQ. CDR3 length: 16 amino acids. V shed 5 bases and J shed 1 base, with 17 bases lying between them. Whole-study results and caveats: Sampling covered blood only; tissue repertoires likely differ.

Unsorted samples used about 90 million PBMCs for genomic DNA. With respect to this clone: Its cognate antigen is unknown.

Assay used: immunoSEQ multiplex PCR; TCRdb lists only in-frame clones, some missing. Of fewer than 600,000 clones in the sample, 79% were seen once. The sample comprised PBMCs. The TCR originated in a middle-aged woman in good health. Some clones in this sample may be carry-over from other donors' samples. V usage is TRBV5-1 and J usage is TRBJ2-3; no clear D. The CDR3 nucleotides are TGCGCCAGCAGTAATCTAGGGAATCGGGGCACAGATACGCAGTATTTT. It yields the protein CASSNLGNRGTDTQYF.